One sample yielded the 21 T cell receptor beta chains listed below, sequenced in a study of T cell responses to AZD1222 COVID-19 vaccine. The method was immunoSEQ multiplex PCR; TCRdb's version includes in-frame clones alone and lacks a portion of them. The sample includes roughly 80,000 clones, more than 90% of them seen just once. This specimen consisted of peripheral blood, obtained on day 0 of AZD1222 vaccination. Every receptor here comes from an adult in good health.

This sequence joins TRBV14 and TRBJ1-2; 8 bases fit TRBD1. The CDR3 length is 15 residues. V lost 3 bases to trimming and J lost 4 bases; unmatched junction nucleotides: 7. The germline CDR1 and CDR2 sequences are SGHDN and FVKESK. The chain's CDR3 is CASSHEGQGFYGYTF. CDR3 nucleotide sequence: TGTGCCAGCAGCCACGAAGGACAGGGCTTCTATGGCTACACCTTC.

The chain couples TRBV27 to TRBJ1-1; D gene ambiguous. This CDR3 region has 12 residues. CDR1 is MNHEY and CDR2 is SMNVEV in the germline V gene (reference sequence). The V and J ends lost 3 bases and 4 bases respectively, with 6 bases between them. CDR3 nucleotide sequence: TGTGCCAGCAGTTTTCTTGGCACTGAAGCTTTCTTT. It is translated as CASSFLGTEAFF.

The chain uses TRBV11-2 and TRBJ2-1; 9 nucleotides agree with TRBD1. The trim removed 4 bases at V and 4 bases at J, leaving 8 bases unmatched. The germline V gene encodes CDR1 SGHAT and CDR2 FQNNGV. This CDR3 contains 16 residues. In DNA, the CDR3 is TGTGCCAGCAGCTCGGGTCCGGGACAGGGATACAATGAGCAGTTCTTC. Amino acids: CASSSGPGQGYNEQFF. The variable domain in full, completed from reference TRBV11-2 and TRBJ2-1, reads EAGVAQSPRYKIIEKRQSVAFWCNPISGHATLYWYQQILGQGPKLLIQFQNNGVVDDSQLPKDRFSAERLKGVDSTLKIQPAKLEDSAVYLCASSSGPGQGYNEQFFGPGTRLTVL.

The chain combines TRBV5-1 with TRBJ2-5; D remains unclear. CDR1 and CDR2 (germline): SGHRS, YFSETQ. V was pared by 1 base and J by 5 bases, with 12 bases between. The CDR3 sequence is 14 residues long. Written as DNA, the CDR3 is TGCGCCAGCAGCTTGATTCCCTCCCGGGAGACCCAGTACTTC. It is translated as CASSLIPSRETQYF. Using reference TRBV5-1 and TRBJ2-5 for the parts outside the CDR3, the full variable domain is KAGVTQTPRYLIKTRGQQVTLSCSPISGHRSVSWYQQTPGQGLQFLFEYFSETQRNKGNFPGRFSGRQFSNSRSEMNVSTLELGDSALYLCASSLIPSRETQYFGPGTRLLVL.

The V and J genes are TRBV25-1 and TRBJ1-4; TRBD1 might be the D (6 bases). The CDR3 totals 15 residues. Germline V gives CDR1 MGHDK, CDR2 SYGVNS. V dropped 4 bases and J dropped 5 bases, with 14 bases sitting between them. This CDR3 reads CASSAAGAQNEKLFF. The CDR3 bases are TGTGCCAGCAGTGCTGCAGGGGCGCAAAATGAAAAACTGTTTTTT.

This clone was detected a few times. CDR3 sequence: CASSSDRDGPNQPQHF. The CDR3 region has the DNA TGTGCCAGCAGCTCCGACCGGGACGGACCCAATCAGCCCCAGCATTTT. The chain employs TRBV5-4 and TRBJ1-5; D is possibly TRBD1 (5 bases). The CDR3 is 16 amino acids. The germline V gene encodes CDR1 SGHNT and CDR2 YYREEE (reference sequence). Between the trimmed V and J ends, which lost 3 bases and 3 bases, there was a span of 16 bases.

The chain is built from TRBV6-5 and TRBJ1-1; D gene uncertain. CDR3 length: 12 residues. Trimming left V 2 bases short and J 11 bases short, with 12 bases between. Germline V gene lookup returns CDR1 MNHEY and CDR2 SVGAGI. CDR3 sequence reads: CASSYRSREAFF. CDR3 DNA: TGTGCCAGCAGTTACCGCAGTCGTGAGGCTTTCTTT.

The chain employs TRBV19 and TRBJ1-1; 11 nucleotides match TRBD1. Germline lookup yields CDR1 LNHDA and CDR2 SQIVND (reference sequence). There are 16 residues in the CDR3. V shed 6 bases, J shed 0 bases, and the junction held 6 bases outside the gene matches. The CDR3 sequence is CASSVGQGAMNTEAFF. The CDR3 DNA sequence: TGTGCCAGTAGCGTCGGACAGGGGGCCATGAACACTGAAGCTTTCTTT. The variable domain in full, completed from reference TRBV19 and TRBJ1-1, reads DGGITQSPKYLFRKEGQNVTLSCEQNLNHDAMYWYRQDPGQGLRLIYYSQIVNDFQKGDIAEGYSVSREKKESFPLTVTSAQKNPTAFYLCASSVGQGAMNTEAFFGQGTRLTVV.

CDR3 nucleotides: TGTGCCAGCAGGGGACAGGGGGCCCACGAGCAGTACTTC. Protein product: CASRGQGAHEQYF. The genes are TRBV7-9 and TRBJ2-7; 12 nucleotides agree with TRBD1. The trim removed 6 bases at V and 5 bases at J, leaving 2 bases unmatched. CDR3 length equals 13 residues. CDR1 and CDR2 (germline): SEHNR, FQNEAQ (reference sequence).

The V and J genes are TRBV10-3 and TRBJ2-1; 12 nucleotides align to TRBD2. The V and J ends lost 6 bases and 9 bases, in that order; junction bases with no gene match: 9. Germline V gene lookup returns CDR1 ENHRY and CDR2 SYGVKD. This CDR3 has 15 residues. The CDR3 loop is CAIRETSGRFFEQFF. The CDR3 DNA is TGTGCCATCAGGGAAACTAGCGGGAGGTTTTTTGAGCAGTTCTTC.

The chain carries TRBV28 and TRBJ2-5, with D perhaps given as TRBD1 or TRBD2 (5 bases each). The CDR3 length is 12 residues. Trimming cost V 8 bases and J 5 bases, with 12 bases left between them. Germline lookup yields CDR1 MDHEN and CDR2 SYDVKM. CDR3 protein: CASGRGGETQYF. CDR3 in DNA: TGTGCCAGCGGAAGGGGCGGGGAGACCCAGTACTTC.

This clone was picked up a small number of times. The chain couples TRBV5-1 to TRBJ1-4; 12 bases match TRBD1. With 0 bases clipped from V and 8 bases from J, the junction kept 2 bases outside the gene matches. This CDR3 is built from 15 residues. Germline V lookup: CDR1 SGHRS, CDR2 YFSETQ. For the CDR3, the DNA is TGCGCCAGCAGCTTGGCTGGGACAGGGGGCGAAAAACTGTTTTTT. It codes for CASSLAGTGGEKLFF. The full variable domain, completed using reference TRBV5-1 and TRBJ1-4, is KAGVTQTPRYLIKTRGQQVTLSCSPISGHRSVSWYQQTPGQGLQFLFEYFSETQRNKGNFPGRFSGRQFSNSRSEMNVSTLELGDSALYLCASSLAGTGGEKLFFGSGTQLSVL.

The CDR3 DNA sequence: TGTGCCAGCAGCTTGGACTACCATCTGGGCTACGAGCAGTACTTC. This sequence encodes CASSLDYHLGYEQYF. The V call is TRBV5-5, the J call TRBJ2-7, with D hard to call. This CDR3 is built from 15 residues. Looked up from germline, CDR1 is SGHKS and CDR2 is YYEKEE (reference sequence). V lost 0 bases, J lost 3 bases, and 13 bases lay in between.

The chain has TRBV9 and TRBJ2-3, with D unclear. Germline V gene data show CDR1 as SGDLS and CDR2 as YYNGEE. The CDR3 length is 12 residues. The V and J ends lost 3 bases and 11 bases respectively, with 13 bases between them. Here the CDR3 reads CASSAPGLEQYF. The CDR3 DNA is TGTGCCAGCAGCGCCCCGGGTCTCGAGCAGTATTTT.

This chain links TRBV6-5 with TRBJ1-4; maybe TRBD1 (5 bases). The ends were cut back, 4 bases at V and 3 bases at J, with 9 bases in the middle. The germline V gene encodes CDR1 MNHEY and CDR2 SVGAGI. The CDR3 is 14 amino acids. The CDR3, as DNA: TGTGCCAGCAGTTGGACATATCCTAATGAAAAACTGTTTTTT. Amino acid sequence: CASSWTYPNEKLFF.

The rearrangement uses TRBV10-1 and TRBJ2-7; tentatively, D is TRBD1 (5 bases). Germline lookup yields CDR1 WNHNN and CDR2 SYGVQD (reference sequence). The CDR3 runs to 14 residues. V gave up 6 bases and J gave up 2 bases, with 14 bases separating them. The CDR3 protein is CASRRTIPPYEQYF. CDR3 sequence (DNA): TGCGCCAGCAGAAGGACAATTCCCCCCTACGAGCAGTACTTC.

The gene calls are TRBV2 and TRBJ1-6; possible D gene TRBD1, 5 bases. Trimming cost V 6 bases and J 7 bases, with 19 bases left between them. Germline CDR1 is SNHLY and CDR2 is FYNNEI. The CDR3 is 16 amino acids. The CDR3 loop reads CASRQGTAGLNSPLHF. CDR3 nucleotide sequence: TGTGCCAGCAGACAAGGGACGGCCGGACTAAATTCACCCCTCCACTTT.

The V call is TRBV7-2, the J call TRBJ1-1; no definite D call. V dropped 4 bases and J dropped 3 bases, with 9 bases sitting between them. The CDR3 covers 13 residues. Per the germline V gene, CDR1 is SGHTA and CDR2 is FQGNSA. The CDR3 DNA reads as TGTGCCAGCAGCTCTGATTTGCACACTGAAGCTTTCTTT. This encodes CASSSDLHTEAFF.

The chain has TRBV9 and TRBJ1-4; TRBD1 aligns across 7 bases. CDR3 size: 18 residues. The junction had 16 bases not matched to a gene; V was cut back by 4 bases and J by 4 bases. Germline V gene sequence: CDR1 SGDLS, CDR2 YYNGEE. The CDR3 sequence: CASSPHSGTVKSNEKLFF. CDR3 bases: TGTGCCAGCAGCCCCCACTCCGGGACAGTCAAAAGTAATGAAAAACTGTTTTTT. Full variable domain (outside the CDR3, taken from reference TRBV9 and TRBJ1-4): DSGVTQTPKHLITATGQRVTLRCSPRSGDLSVYWYQQSLDQGLQFLIQYYNGEERAKGNILERFSAQQFPDLHSELNLSSLELGDSALYFCASSPHSGTVKSNEKLFFGSGTQLSVL.

The chain links TRBV24-1 to TRBJ2-2; unclear D gene. V gave up 4 bases and J gave up 5 bases, with 1 base separating them. The germline gives CDR1 KGHDR, CDR2 SFDVKD. This CDR3 has 11 amino acids. The CDR3 here is CATSETGELFF. Here the CDR3 DNA reads TGTGCCACCAGTGAGACCGGGGAGCTGTTTTTT.

This chain uses TRBV4-2 with TRBJ1-5; D not resolved. Germline lookup yields CDR1 LGHNA and CDR2 YNFKEQ. The CDR3 has 15 residues. V lost 0 bases, J lost 5 bases, and 11 bases lay in between. This CDR3 is CASSQERDSHQPQHF. The CDR3 DNA reads TGTGCCAGCAGCCAAGAGCGGGATTCCCATCAGCCCCAGCATTTT.